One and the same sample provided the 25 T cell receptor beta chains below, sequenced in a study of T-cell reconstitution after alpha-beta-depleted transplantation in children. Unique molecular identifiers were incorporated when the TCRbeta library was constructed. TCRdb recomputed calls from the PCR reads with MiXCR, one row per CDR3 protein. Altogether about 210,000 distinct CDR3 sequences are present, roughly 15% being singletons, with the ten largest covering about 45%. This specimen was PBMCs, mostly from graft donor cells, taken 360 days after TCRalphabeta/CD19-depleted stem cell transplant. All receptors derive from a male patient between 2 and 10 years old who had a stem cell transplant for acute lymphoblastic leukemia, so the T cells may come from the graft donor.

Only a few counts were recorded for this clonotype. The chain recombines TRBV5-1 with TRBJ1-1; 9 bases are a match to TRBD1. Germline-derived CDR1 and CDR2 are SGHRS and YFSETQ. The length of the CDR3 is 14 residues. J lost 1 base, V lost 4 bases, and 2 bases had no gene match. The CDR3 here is CASSQDRGNTEAFF. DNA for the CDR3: TGCGCCAGCAGCCAGGACAGGGGGAACACTGAAGCTTTCTTT.

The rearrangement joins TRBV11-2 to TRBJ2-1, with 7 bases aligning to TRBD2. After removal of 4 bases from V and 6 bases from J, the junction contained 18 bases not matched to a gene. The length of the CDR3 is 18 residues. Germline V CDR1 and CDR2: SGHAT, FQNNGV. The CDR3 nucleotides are TGTGCCAGCAGCTCCGCTGGGGCGTCCCGGGACTATTCCAATGAGCAGTTCTTC. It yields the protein CASSSAGASRDYSNEQFF.

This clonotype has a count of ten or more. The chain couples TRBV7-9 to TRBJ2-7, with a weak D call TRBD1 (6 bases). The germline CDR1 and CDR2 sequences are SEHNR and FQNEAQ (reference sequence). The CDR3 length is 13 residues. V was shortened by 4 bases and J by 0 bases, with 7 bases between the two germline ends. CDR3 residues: CASSSDSSYEQYF. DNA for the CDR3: TGTGCCAGCAGCTCGGACAGCTCCTACGAGCAGTACTTC.

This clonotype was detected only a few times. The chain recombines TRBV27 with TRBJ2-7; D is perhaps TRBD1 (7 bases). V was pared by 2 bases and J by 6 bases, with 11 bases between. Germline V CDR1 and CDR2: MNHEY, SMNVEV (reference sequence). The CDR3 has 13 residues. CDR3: CASSLNRGGEQYF. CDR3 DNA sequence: TGTGCCAGCAGTTTAAACAGGGGAGGCGAGCAGTACTTC.

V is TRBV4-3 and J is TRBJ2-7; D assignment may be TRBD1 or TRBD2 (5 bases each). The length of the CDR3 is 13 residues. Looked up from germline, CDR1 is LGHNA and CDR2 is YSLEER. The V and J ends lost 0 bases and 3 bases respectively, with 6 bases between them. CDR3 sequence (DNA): TGCGCCAGCAGCCAAGATGGGGGCTACGAGCAGTACTTC. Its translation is CASSQDGGYEQYF.

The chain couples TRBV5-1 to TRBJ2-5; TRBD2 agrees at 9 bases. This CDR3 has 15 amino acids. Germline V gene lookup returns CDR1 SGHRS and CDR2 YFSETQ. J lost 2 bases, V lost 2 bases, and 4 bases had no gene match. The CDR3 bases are TGCGCCAGCAGCTTTTCTGCGGGGGGGCAAGAGACCCAGTACTTC. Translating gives CASSFSAGGQETQYF.

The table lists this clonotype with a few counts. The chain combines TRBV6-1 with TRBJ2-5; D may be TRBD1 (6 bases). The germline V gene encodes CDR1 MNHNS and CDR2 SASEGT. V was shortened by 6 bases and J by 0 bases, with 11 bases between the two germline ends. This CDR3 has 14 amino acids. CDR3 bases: TGTGCCAGCAGGCCCGGACAGAACCAAGAGACCCAGTACTTC. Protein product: CASRPGQNQETQYF.

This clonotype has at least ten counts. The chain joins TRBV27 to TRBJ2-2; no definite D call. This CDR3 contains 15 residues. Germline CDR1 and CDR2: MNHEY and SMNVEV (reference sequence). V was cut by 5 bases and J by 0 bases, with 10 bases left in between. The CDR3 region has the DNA TGTGCCAGCAGTCCCCGCGGTACGAACACCGGGGAGCTGTTTTTT. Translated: CASSPRGTNTGELFF.

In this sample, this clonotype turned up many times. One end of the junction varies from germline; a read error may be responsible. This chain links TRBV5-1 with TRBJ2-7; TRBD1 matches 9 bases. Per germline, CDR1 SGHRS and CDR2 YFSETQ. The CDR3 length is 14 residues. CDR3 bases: TGTGCCAGCAGCTTCGGGACAGGGACCTACGAGCAGTACTTC. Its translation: CASSFGTGTYEQYF.

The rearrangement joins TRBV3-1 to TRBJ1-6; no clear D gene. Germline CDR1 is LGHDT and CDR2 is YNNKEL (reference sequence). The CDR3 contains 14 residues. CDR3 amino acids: CAARPGQENSPLHF. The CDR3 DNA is TGTGCTGCACGTCCAGGTCAGGAAAATTCACCCCTCCACTTT.

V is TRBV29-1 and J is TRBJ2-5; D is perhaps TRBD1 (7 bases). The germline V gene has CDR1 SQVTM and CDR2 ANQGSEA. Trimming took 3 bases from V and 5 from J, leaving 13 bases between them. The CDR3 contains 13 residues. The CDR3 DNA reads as TGCAGCGTTGACGTGACAGGGAGGGAGACCCAGTACTTC. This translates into CSVDVTGRETQYF.

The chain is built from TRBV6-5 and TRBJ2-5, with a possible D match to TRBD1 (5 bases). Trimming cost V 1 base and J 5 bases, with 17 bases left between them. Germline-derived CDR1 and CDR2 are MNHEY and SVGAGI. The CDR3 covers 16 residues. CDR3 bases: TGTGCCAGCAGTTACTTAAGGGGTGCAGTGGGGGAGACCCAGTACTTC. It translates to CASSYLRGAVGETQYF.

The CDR3 is CASSGGLAGDYEQYF. The CDR3 region has the DNA TGCGCCAGCAGTGGGGGACTAGCGGGAGACTACGAGCAGTACTTC. The J gene is TRBJ2-7, the V gene TRBV10-1, with 14 bases identical to TRBD2. CDR3 length: 15 amino acids. The V segment lost 4 bases and the J segment 3 bases; nucleotides outside the gene matches: 2. CDR1 and CDR2 from the germline V gene are WNHNN and SYGVQD (reference sequence).

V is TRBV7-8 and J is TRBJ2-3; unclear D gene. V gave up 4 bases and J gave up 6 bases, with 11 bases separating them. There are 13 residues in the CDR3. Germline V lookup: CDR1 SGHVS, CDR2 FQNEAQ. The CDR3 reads CASSSTLSDTQYF. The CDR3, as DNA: TGTGCCAGCAGCTCAACACTTTCGGATACGCAGTATTTT.

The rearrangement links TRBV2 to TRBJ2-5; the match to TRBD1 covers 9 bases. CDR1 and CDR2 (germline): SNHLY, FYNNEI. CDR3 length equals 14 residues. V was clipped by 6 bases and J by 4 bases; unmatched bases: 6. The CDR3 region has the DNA TGTGCCAGCAGCTATGACAGGGGGGCAGAGACCCAGTACTTC. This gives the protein CASSYDRGAETQYF.

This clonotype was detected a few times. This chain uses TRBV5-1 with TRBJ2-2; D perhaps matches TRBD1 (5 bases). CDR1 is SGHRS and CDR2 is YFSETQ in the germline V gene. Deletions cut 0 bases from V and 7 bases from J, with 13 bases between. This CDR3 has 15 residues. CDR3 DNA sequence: TGCGCCAGCAGCTTGGATCTCCAGGGCCACGGGGAGCTGTTTTTT. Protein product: CASSLDLQGHGELFF.

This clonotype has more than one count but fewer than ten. The CDR3 coding sequence is TGTGCCAGCAGCTTAAGCCCGATGAACAATGAGCAGTTCTTC. Translated, it gives CASSLSPMNNEQFF. This chain joins TRBV7-2 and TRBJ2-1; D call uncertain. V was pared by 2 bases and J by 5 bases, with 10 bases between. The CDR3 runs to 14 residues. Per germline, CDR1 SGHTA and CDR2 FQGNSA.

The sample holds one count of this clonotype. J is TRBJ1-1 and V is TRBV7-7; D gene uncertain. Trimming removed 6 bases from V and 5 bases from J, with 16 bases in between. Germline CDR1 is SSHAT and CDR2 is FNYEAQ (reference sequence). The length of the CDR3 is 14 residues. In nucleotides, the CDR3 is TGTGCCAGCAGTTTCCGGACGGCGAGGACTGAAGCTTTCTTT. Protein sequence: CASSFRTARTEAFF.

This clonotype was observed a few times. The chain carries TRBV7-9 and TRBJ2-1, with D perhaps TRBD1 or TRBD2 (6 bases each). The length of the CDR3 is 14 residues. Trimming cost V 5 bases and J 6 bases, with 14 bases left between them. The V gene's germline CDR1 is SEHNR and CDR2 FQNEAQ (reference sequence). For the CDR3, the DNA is TGTGCCAGCAGCCTTGTTAGGGGGGCCAATGAGCAGTTCTTC. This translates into CASSLVRGANEQFF.

DNA for the CDR3: TGTGCCAGCAGTAGGGGAGATTCCGGGGAGCTGTTTTTT. Translated: CASSRGDSGELFF. This chain joins TRBV3-1 and TRBJ2-2; the D gene could be TRBD1 or TRBD2 (5 bases each). The V gene lost 6 bases and the J gene lost 6 bases, with 11 bases spanning the gap. Germline CDR1 LGHDT, CDR2 YNNKEL (reference sequence). The CDR3 consists of 13 residues.

The CDR3 coding sequence is TGCAGCGTGGACAGGGTCACAGATACGCAGTATTTT. It translates to CSVDRVTDTQYF. The chain carries TRBV29-1 and TRBJ2-3, with 8 bases lining up with TRBD1. This CDR3 comprises 12 residues. V lost 6 bases and J lost 2; bases outside the gene matches: 1. CDR1 is SQVTM, CDR2 ANQGSEA, per germline.

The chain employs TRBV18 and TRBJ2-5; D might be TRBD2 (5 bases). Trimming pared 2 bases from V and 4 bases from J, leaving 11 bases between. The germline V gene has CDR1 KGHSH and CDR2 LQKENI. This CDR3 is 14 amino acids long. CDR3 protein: CASSPASSSETQYF. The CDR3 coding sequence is TGTGCCAGCTCACCAGCTAGCTCGTCAGAGACCCAGTACTTC.

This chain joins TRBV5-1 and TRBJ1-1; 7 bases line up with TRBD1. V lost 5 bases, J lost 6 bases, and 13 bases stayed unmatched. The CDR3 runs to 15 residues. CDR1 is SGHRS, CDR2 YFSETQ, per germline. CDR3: CASRPVTTGAAEAFF. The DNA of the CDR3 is TGCGCCAGCAGACCGGTTACCACAGGGGCGGCTGAAGCTTTCTTT.

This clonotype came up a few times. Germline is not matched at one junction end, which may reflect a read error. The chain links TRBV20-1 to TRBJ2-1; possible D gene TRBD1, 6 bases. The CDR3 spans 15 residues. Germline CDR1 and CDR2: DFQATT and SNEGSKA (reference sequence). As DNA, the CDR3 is TGCAGTGCGAGAGGGGGAAGTAGGACCTACAATGAGCAGTTCTTC. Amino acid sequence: CSARGGSRTYNEQFF.

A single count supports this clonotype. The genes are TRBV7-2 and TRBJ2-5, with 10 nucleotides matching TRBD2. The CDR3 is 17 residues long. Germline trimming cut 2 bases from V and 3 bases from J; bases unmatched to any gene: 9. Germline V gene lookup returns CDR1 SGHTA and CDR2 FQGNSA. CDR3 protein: CASSLFLAGAKEETQYF. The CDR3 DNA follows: TGTGCCAGCAGCTTATTCCTAGCGGGGGCCAAAGAAGAGACCCAGTACTTC.